This T cell receptor beta chain appears in the sequencing data of a study of shared clonotypes between healthy human individuals. Broader study findings: The study found lower generation probabilities in non-shared clonotypes than in those shared by all four donors.

Some clones are missing from TCRdb's copy, which holds only in-frame ones; the method was immunoSEQ multiplex PCR. The sample gives roughly 2.4 million clones, approximately 96% of which show up once; roughly 0.13% is in the top ten. Germline loops: CDR1 SGHTA, CDR2 FQGNSA. This CDR3 has 12 residues. V was shortened by 2 bases and J by 5 bases, with 6 bases between the two germline ends. A single count supports this clone. No antigen is known for it. V gene TRBV7-2 combines with J gene TRBJ2-5; D is ambiguous. The receptor comes from a man between 18 and 29 years old in good health. The specimen was naive CD4+ T cells sorted from blood. Subset noted: CD45RA+ positively selected. The CDR3 reads CASSLQSETQYF. CDR3 in DNA: TGTGCCAGCAGCTTACAGAGTGAGACCCAGTACTTC.